Listed below are T cell receptor beta chains from one sample, sequenced in a study of T cell repertoires in cytomegalovirus infection. TCRdb re-called the reads through MiXCR, storing one row per CDR3 protein. This repertoire shows 700,000 to 850,000 distinct CDR3 sequences, about 30% found once; its top ten account for roughly an eighth. Which antigens these TCRs recognize remains unknown. Sequencing was performed on cultured CD8+ T cells from PBMCs, taken from culture after CMV antigen stimulation. Source of these receptors: a human donor in good health (CMV status not recorded). Some clones in this sample may be carry-over from other donors' samples. Both conserved end residues are part of each CDR3. Fields, in order: V gene, D gene, clone size, J gene, CDR3 DNA, CDR3 protein. A D gene is named only where the DNA matches it firmly. The size entry is marked missing in some rows and otherwise reads once, few, many or a size class.

TRBV12-3/TRBV12-4	TRBD2	few	TRBJ2-7	TGTGCCAGCTCAGCGGGGGCCCTTCCCTACGAGCAGTACTTC	CASSAGALPYEQYF
TRBV27	TRBD1	few	TRBJ2-7	TGTGCCAGCAGTCCAACGACAGGGGCCGGGGTTTACGAGCAGTACTTC	CASSPTTGAGVYEQYF
TRBV10-3	TRBD1	few	TRBJ1-1	TGTGCCATCAGTGAGGAGGGACAGGGTAAGACTGAAGCTTTCTTT	CAISEEGQGKTEAFF
TRBV19	-	-	TRBJ1-1	TGTGCCAGTAGTATCACTCTGGGCAGGGTGAACACTGAAGCTTTCTTT	CASSITLGRVNTEAFF
TRBV29-1	TRBD1	-	TRBJ1-1	TGCAGCGATGATGGGACAGGAAATGAAGCTTTCTTT	CSDDGTGNEAFF
TRBV7-9	-	few	TRBJ2-4	TGTGCCAGCAGCTTACGGCAGGGGCAAAACATTCAGTACTTC	CASSLRQGQNIQYF
TRBV29-1	-	few	TRBJ2-5	TGCAGCACATTCCGCAGGGAGGAAGAGACCCAGTACTTC	CSTFRREEETQYF
TRBV29-1	-	few	TRBJ1-2	TGCAGCGTTTGGAAGGAGACCAACTATGGCTACACCTTC	CSVWKETNYGYTF
TRBV6-2/TRBV6-3	-	-	TRBJ2-5	TGTGCCAGCAGCTTTGACGGGGAGCTCCAAGAGACCCAGTACTTC	CASSFDGELQETQYF
TRBV27	-	once	TRBJ2-2	TGTGCCAGCAGTTTATGGCCAGGGGGAGGCACCGGGGAGCTGTTTTTT	CASSLWPGGGTGELFF
TRBV5-1	-	few	TRBJ1-4	TGCGCCAGCAGCTGGGATGATGGGGGCATTCGGGAAAAACTGTTTTTT	CASSWDDGGIREKLFF
TRBV6-5	-	-	TRBJ2-2	TGTGCCAGCACTATCTGCTCTATACTCCGGATCCGGCCCATCACCGGGGAGCTGTTTTTT	CASTICSILRIRPITGELFF
TRBV7-9	-	-	TRBJ1-3	TGTGCCAGCACGACGGGAAAACTGATCATATATTTT	CASTTGKLIIYF
TRBV27	TRBD1	-	TRBJ2-1	TGTGCCAGCACCATACAGGGGTCTTACAATGAGCAGTTCTTC	CASTIQGSYNEQFF
TRBV6-2/TRBV6-3	-	-	TRBJ1-1	TGTGCCAGCTTAGGGGGATACACTGAAGCTTTCTTT	CASLGGYTEAFF
TRBV6-6	TRBD2	few	TRBJ2-1	TGTGCCAGCAGTTACCCGGCTAGCGGGATACAGAGCTCCTACAATGAGCAGTTCTTC	CASSYPASGIQSSYNEQFF
TRBV7-2	-	many	TRBJ2-7	TGTGCCAGCAGCTACAATCTTTACGAGCAGTACTTC	CASSYNLYEQYF
TRBV11-1	-	few	TRBJ2-3	TGTGCCAGCAGCCGCCCGACTAGTGCTACGCAGTATTTT	CASSRPTSATQYF
TRBV7-2	-	-	TRBJ2-1	TGTGCCAGCAGACCCTCGGGGTACAATGAGCAGTTCTTC	CASRPSGYNEQFF
TRBV6-2/TRBV6-3	-	few	TRBJ1-4	TGTGCCAGCAGTTACGTCGGGTTTAATGAAAAACTGTTTTTT	CASSYVGFNEKLFF
TRBV11-2	-	-	TRBJ1-1	TGTGCCAGCAGAGGGGTGGACGAAACTGAAGCTTTCTTT	CASRGVDETEAFF
TRBV5-8	TRBD1	many	TRBJ2-2	TGTGCCAGCAGCCGGGACAGGGACACCGGGGAGCTGTTTTTT	CASSRDRDTGELFF
TRBV11-1	-	few	TRBJ2-4	TGTGCCAGCAGCTTAGCGGAGGAGACAGCTCAGTACTTC	CASSLAEETAQYF
TRBV27	-	-	TRBJ2-2	TGTGCCAGCAGTTTTCTTTCTCCAAACACCGGGGAGCTGTTTTTT	CASSFLSPNTGELFF
TRBV10-3	TRBD2	many	TRBJ2-3	TGTGCCATCAGTGGTCCGACTAGCGGGGGGGCCATAGATACGCAGTATTTT	CAISGPTSGGAIDTQYF
TRBV6-5	TRBD1	few	TRBJ2-1	TGTGCCAGCAGAGCCGACCGGGACAGGGCCAATGAGCAGTTCTTC	CASRADRDRANEQFF
TRBV27	-	few	TRBJ1-5	TGTGCCAGCAGTTTATTAGGGGATGCCAATCAGCCCCAGCATTTT	CASSLLGDANQPQHF
TRBV28	-	-	TRBJ1-6	TGTGCCAGCAGTTTATATAGGGTCGGATCACCCCTCCACTTT	CASSLYRVGSPLHF
TRBV5-4	-	-	TRBJ1-2	TGTGCCAGCAGCTGGGACGGTATTAACTATGGCTACACCTTC	CASSWDGINYGYTF
TRBV12-3/TRBV12-4	-	-	TRBJ2-1	TGTGCCAGCAGCTTCGGCAGCCCGGACAATGAGCAGTTCTTC	CASSFGSPDNEQFF
TRBV6-1	TRBD1	-	TRBJ1-5	TGTGCCAGCAGTGAAATCTTCCAGGGGGCCCTTGGGCCCCAGCATTTT	CASSEIFQGALGPQHF
TRBV11-3	TRBD1	-	TRBJ2-2	TGTGCCAGCAGCGCTAGGACGGGACAGGCGAACACCGGGGAGCTGTTTTTT	CASSARTGQANTGELFF
TRBV2	-	few	TRBJ1-2	TGTGCCAGCAGTTCCCCGGGACACAACTCCCCGGACTATGGCTACACCTTC	CASSSPGHNSPDYGYTF
TRBV7-7	TRBD1	many	TRBJ2-5	TGTGCTAGCAGCCAGGACAGGGGGACGCATGAGACCCAGTACTTC	CASSQDRGTHETQYF
TRBV6-6	-	-	TRBJ2-1	TGTGCCAGCAGTTACTCGGGCACCGGAGTCCTTGAGCAGTTCTTC	CASSYSGTGVLEQFF
TRBV7-6	-	few	TRBJ1-2	TGTGCCAGCAGCTTCCTTGACTTCTATGGCTACACCTTC	CASSFLDFYGYTF
TRBV27	-	-	TRBJ1-1	TGTGCCAGCAGTTTTTCCCCCAGAACGGTAGCTTTCTTT	CASSFSPRTVAFF
TRBV12-3/TRBV12-4	-	-	TRBJ2-1	TGTGCCAGCAGTTCATCTAGCGGTGGGGGCGGGGATGAGCAGTTCTTC	CASSSSSGGGGDEQFF
TRBV12-3/TRBV12-4	-	-	TRBJ2-1	TGTGCCAGCAGGGGAGGGGGAGGTAGCGATGAGCAGTTCTTC	CASRGGGGSDEQFF
TRBV15	-	-	TRBJ1-2	TGTGCCACCGCCGGACAGAACAACTATGGCTACACCTTC	CATAGQNNYGYTF
TRBV5-1	-	-	TRBJ2-7	TGCGCCAGCAGCTTGGCCTTTATGGGGGTCCGGAACGAGCAGTACTTC	CASSLAFMGVRNEQYF
TRBV4-2	-	-	TRBJ1-5	TGTGCCAGCAGCCAATGGCCGGGACACCCCCCGGGCAATCAGCCCCAGCATTTT	CASSQWPGHPPGNQPQHF
TRBV19	-	-	TRBJ2-7	TGTGCCAGTAGTATTAATTCGGGCTACGAGCAGTACTTC	CASSINSGYEQYF
TRBV10-3	-	-	TRBJ1-1	TGTGCCATCAGTGGCCCGAGGGGAGAAGCTTTCTTT	CAISGPRGEAFF
TRBV5-5	TRBD1	-	TRBJ2-7	TGTGCCAGCAGCCCATTCGACAGGGTCGACTACGAGCAGTACTTC	CASSPFDRVDYEQYF
TRBV7-2	-	many	TRBJ1-1	TGTGCCAGCAGGCCACTTGGGGTAGGGACTGAAGCTTTCTTT	CASRPLGVGTEAFF
TRBV7-9	-	few	TRBJ2-1	TGTGCCAGCAGCACACAACTAGCACCCTACAATGAGCAGTTCTTC	CASSTQLAPYNEQFF
TRBV2	-	-	TRBJ1-1	TGTGCCAGCGACGATGAGAACATGAACACTGAAGCTTTCTTT	CASDDENMNTEAFF
TRBV12-3/TRBV12-4	-	-	TRBJ1-2	TGTGCCAGCAGTTGGGCAGGGGATGATTATGGCTACACCTTC	CASSWAGDDYGYTF